This T cell receptor beta chain was observed in a study of tissue T cells after allogeneic stem cell transplantation (dated by TCRdb to 2021 to 2024). Regarding the study in general: The study profiled TCR beta repertoires across many tissues from research autopsies of patients with and without GVHD, plus mouse models of GVHD. The human arm was a prospective observational study without blinding or randomization. Overall study results and their limits: Within patients, how anatomically similar tissues were was a major factor shaping TCR repertoire composition, regardless of disease or transplant status. Only a few T cell clones appeared in more than one patient, yet motif-based clustering showed tissue-specific repertoire signatures that were shared between patients. Sampling depth was acknowledged as a limitation, and the patient cohort was both small and clinically heterogeneous. In both patients and mice, T cells from blood and spleen picked up only a limited part of the TCR repertoire that was detected in tissues. Which tissue TCRs were alloreactive or antigen-specific was not determined in the study, and some clones might have been persisting host cells.

The method was the immunoSEQ multiplex PCR assay. TCRbeta CDR3 sequencing was done by Adaptive Biotechnologies at survey depth, reporting CDR3 sequences, V/J genes, productive frequency and template counts. Amplification of TCR beta CDR3 regions started from genomic DNA instead of RNA. In the authors' own workflow: Jensen-Shannon divergence served to quantify pairwise repertoire overlap between tissues, with 0 meaning identical and 1 meaning complete divergence. Tissues were clustered by single-linkage agglomerative hierarchical clustering of pairwise JSD values, and the clustering results were displayed as dendrograms. GLIPH2 was run on all patient samples with simulation_depth 1000, kmer_min_depth 3, cdr3_length_cutoff 8, keeping groups with more than two unique CDR3s. A standardized tissue-overlap score was calculated by extrapolating Jaccard GLIPH-group overlap across patients to a standard repertoire size of 1000 clones. Linear mixed-effect models, with tissue included as a fixed effect and individual included as a random effect, were used to assess associations of diversity with clinical or experimental variables. Not all clones reach the TCRdb copy of this immuneACCESS table, which keeps in-frame sequences only. Checked studies attribute under half of the gap to unresolved V genes and leave the rest unexplained. Clone size and V and J calls were adopted from that table, with D and trimming inferred from the DNA. This sample comprises 7,500 to 10,000 clones, about 44% of them detected only once. About 7% of the sample rests with the top ten.

The sample holds a few counts of this clone. It has no known antigen specificity. Throughout, gene names and germline sequences are given for the mouse. Read sequence stops 1 residue before the CDR3 end, and the germline J gene provides the missing end. Trimming costs V 2 bases and J 7 bases, and their ends lie 13 bases apart. Its CDR3 holds 14 amino acids, cysteine through phenylalanine. The DNA shown is the part of the CDR3 that was read: 39 bases, in frame from base 1. CDR1 and CDR2 are drawn from the germline V gene (reference sequence): FNHDT, SITEND. Per the publication, the time point label means: mouse harvest day 7 after allogeneic transplant. Each mouse graft consisted of 10^7 T-cell-depleted bone marrow cells plus 10^6 splenic CD5+ T cells and was given by tail vein injection. A major MHC-mismatch B6 (H2b) into BALB/c (H2d) model was used to model mouse GVHD, and tissues were profiled at day 7 or 14. On day 7 or 14 post-transplant, mouse tissues and retro-orbital blood were harvested with separate sterile tools for each animal, and livers were flushed beforehand. Before genomic DNA isolation with the DNeasy Blood & Tissue Kit, mouse tissues were minced with razor blades in buffered saline.

This TCR was sampled from a female BALB/c mouse given C57BL/6 T cells with graft-versus-host disease after an allogeneic hematopoietic cell transplant. The rearrangement joined TRBV19 to TRBJ2-1; the D gene is possibly TRBD2, with 7 bases matching. Sequencing was performed on gut tissue. The encoded CDR3 is CASSIGGRRAEQFF. Incomplete CDR3 DNA: TGTGCCAGCAGTATCGGGGGGCGCAGAGCTGAGCAGTTC.